This record concerns one TCR beta chain sequence. Its target is not known. TCRdb reanalyzed the 5' RACE reads and collapses them to one entry per CDR3 protein, without DNA. The sample has 150,000 to 200,000 distinct CDR3 sequences. Germline V gene sequence: CDR1 SEHNR, CDR2 FQNEAQ (reference sequence). The CDR3 is 13 amino acids. This sample stems from a study of monozygotic twins with inflammatory bowel disease. General observations from the study: No distinction between different T cell subtypes was possible. A lone strong IBD-associated signal or clonotype found no support. Twins with IBD had fewer clonotypes in common with others than healthy twins, particularly during disease activity.

V is TRBV7-9 and J is TRBJ2-1; there is no DNA to check the TCRdb D call of TRBD2. The sequence was collected from a human donor with ulcerative colitis or Crohn's disease, or a healthy co-twin of an affected twin (not recorded which). Material for sequencing was blood. The CDR3 loop is CATNGTRLGEQFF.